This T cell receptor beta chain was captured in a study of cytomegalovirus exposure and HLA in healthy donors (dated by TCRdb to about 2017). The study in broad terms: An earlier analysis of about 530 of the donors reported over 250 Gb of sequence data and some 110 million unique TCR beta sequences obtained from approximately 180 million T cells. The study was designed to test whether signatures of past pathogen exposure could be identified by cataloging public T cell receptors. Along with the roughly 670-subject first cohort, a separate validation cohort of over 90 different subjects was used. The study profiled the T cell repertoires of about 720 subjects by immunosequencing and related them to cytomegalovirus serostatus. On average, around 240,000 unique TCR beta nucleotide sequences were sequenced per donor among 300 to 500 genotyped donors of the cohort, with about 17% of those sequences being non-productive. Donor age, sex, ethnicity and CMV serostatus were collected together with the repertoire data. The later analysis used no new phenotypic data to find candidate immune exposures, relying instead on TCR beta sequences and their occurrence across donors. Both class I and class II loci were covered by HLA typing, at four-digit resolution. The study combined high-throughput TCR immunosequencing, statistical association of individual TCRs with disease status, and machine learning to predict cytomegalovirus infection status. The number of donors typed differed by locus, with 629-630 for A, B, C, DRB1 and DQB1, around 560 for DQA1, over 600 for DPA1, and some 450 for DPB1. An early release covering 500 to 750 HLA-typed donors comprised approximately 290 gigabases of sequencing data and 85 million or so unique TCR sequences. Roughly five DR-DQ haplotypes were handled as single units for association and clustering because linkage in the cohort was strong. Every repertoire in the discovery cohort had been generated on one and the same sequencing platform. In an earlier analysis of over 550 of the donors, high-throughput TCR beta sequencing was used to judge whether each TCR beta V gene segment behaved as functional or pseudogenic. In a later analysis, previously published TCR beta repertoires from 550 to 750 donors were re-analyzed and high-resolution HLA genotyping was added so that TCR occurrence patterns could be studied. Genome-wide SNP genotypes for about 60% of the 666 donors were used in a later genetic analysis, which treated that subset as a discovery cohort. Among the roughly 400 genotyped donors, 75% to 90% belonged to the genetic ancestry cluster associated with self-reported Caucasian donors. General conclusions and limits of the study: A later genetic analysis associated a missense DCLRE1C variant with V-gene and J-gene trimming of TCR beta chains, and an independent cohort replicated the association. In vitro tests confirmed that a few of the cytomegalovirus-associated TCR beta chains recognize cytomegalovirus antigens. A further reported finding was that TCR beta sequences accurately predicted the HLA-A and HLA-B alleles for most subjects in the first cohort. A total of fewer than 200 TCR beta chains were listed by the study as associated with cytomegalovirus. Linkage disequilibrium might explain the correlated functional status among segregating V segments, but an unknown experimental factor could not be excluded. Compared with the roughly 700-donor mean, donors in an Asian-associated ancestry cluster had fewer N-insertions in productive TCRs, according to a later genetic analysis. A later analysis found that most CMV-associated TCR beta chains appeared HLA-restricted, with HLA associations seemingly driven largely by CMV exposure. In this cohort, only TCR beta chains were sequenced, and detectable features were limited by the absence of alpha or paired-chain data. Roughly uniform sequencing depth across donors was assumed in presence/absence analyses, although this assumption may not hold. A group of highly shared sequence variants was considered likely to be a technical artifact of the sequencing pipeline. When HLA alleles, especially DR and DQ, strongly co-occurred, attributing TCR associations to individual alleles was difficult. In a later analysis, TCR association rates were found to vary across HLA loci, with the most associated TCRs seen for DRB1 alleles and the fewest for HLA-C alleles. In a later analysis, 15,000 to 20,000 TCR beta sequences were associated with specific HLA alleles at a false discovery rate of 0.05. In a later analysis, HLA-associated TCR beta chains showed more clonal expansion and lower generation probabilities than non-associated chains that were equally common. In an earlier analysis of fewer than 700 of the donors, most TCR beta V segments appeared in productive rearrangements about 90% or about 30% of the time, broadly matching IMGT annotations. The only immune exposure information available for the cohort was CMV serostatus. A later analysis reported that several top co-occurrence clusters appeared linked to parvovirus B19, influenza, CMV and Epstein-Barr virus. The classifier was reported to diagnose cytomegalovirus status with high specificity and sensitivity in both the original and validation cohorts. Because the 87-base-pair reads could not distinguish some IMGT-functional V segments, including TRBV6-2 and TRBV6-3, those segments were excluded. HLA typing was unavailable for some donors at each locus, so association tests used only the typed subset. According to the authors, the approach could potentially be generalized to other disease states and immunological phenotypes. The earlier analysis of 587 of the donors excluded approximately 17 rarely observed V segments, including chromosome 9 orphons, because counts were too low. While some public TCRs were present in many individuals, most TCR sequences turned up only very rarely across donors.

The cohort consisted of more than 650 healthy bone marrow donors. Cohort members were all nominally healthy when sampled, although unrecorded immune exposures were likely present. The donor tested CMV seropositive and was one of the 289 seropositive cohort members. Each donor provided a peripheral blood sample, and peripheral blood mononuclear cells were used for TCR beta sequencing. The Qiagen DNeasy Blood Extraction Kit was used to extract genomic DNA from the blood cell samples. About this clone: What this receptor recognizes is not known. Per-base quality was not reported, and no clone a single base away is much larger than it.

From the cysteine through the phenylalanine, the CDR3 covers 13 amino acids. Left in the record is the CDR3 DNA by itself, 39 bases read in frame from the first base. The germline ends are 10 bases apart after V is trimmed by 1 base and J by 7 bases. The germline V gene specifies SGHAT as CDR1 and FQNNGV as CDR2. The library was produced with the immunoSEQ multiplex PCR assay. For the multiplex PCR, a mixture combining 60 forward primers for TCR Vbeta segments and 13 reverse primers for TCR Jbeta segments was used. Amplification of the CDR3 region of rearranged TCR beta genes was performed with a multiplex PCR assay on genomic DNA. On the Illumina HiSeq System, the amplified TCR beta libraries were sequenced as 87-base-pair reads. The published analysis was carried out like this. A later analysis tallied roughly 80 million unique TCR beta chains across the 666 repertoires, and some 10 million of those chains were shared by two or more donors. Raw reads were error-corrected and collapsed into unique sequences with a nearest-neighbor algorithm that merged closely related sequences to remove PCR and sequencing errors. To assign V, D and J gene segments, CDR3 sequences were aligned to IMGT reference sequences. For a sequence to be retained, a match of at least six nucleotides was required to both a V gene segment and a J gene segment. A rearrangement was called productive if the CDR3 had no stop codons and remained in frame with V and J, and every other rearrangement was called non-productive. Following IMGT convention, CDR3 was defined as the stretch from the second conserved V-encoded cysteine to the conserved J-encoded phenylalanine. The earlier analysis of 450 to 750 of the donors excluded any sequence lacking an unambiguous match to a single V gene segment. In an earlier analysis of some 590 of the donors, a V segment was called functional when productive rearrangements were above 56.7%, and segregating when the standard deviation between donors exceeded 5%. A statistical classification framework was built for diagnosing cytomegalovirus status from the catalog of TCR beta chain sequences. V and J gene assignment, in a later analysis, came from comparing TCR nucleotide sequences with IMGT/GENE-DB human TR gene sequences. A later analysis assigned CDR3 sequences and most-parsimonious VDJ recombination scenarios with the TCRdist pipeline. A later analysis defined each TCR beta chain by its CDR3 amino acid sequence plus V-gene family, and excluded reads lacking a unique V-gene family. A later analysis removed several hundred highly shared, low-generation-probability nucleotide sequences to deal with suspected cross-contamination and a sequencing artifact. In a later analysis, a clonal expansion index was calculated for each public chain from normalized within-repertoire ranks of inferred template counts. In a later analysis, generation probabilities were computed using a VDJ recombination model fitted to out-of-frame rearrangements, and the results were checked against IGoR. In a later analysis, hypergeometric tests were used to score TCR-TCR, TCR-HLA and TCR-CMV co-occurrence, with a repertoire-size bias correction applied to TCR pairs. To estimate false discovery rates, a later analysis permuted the HLA or CMV assignments 20 times. In a later analysis, co-occurring TCRs were grouped with DBSCAN, and TCRdist sequence similarity was added when clustering was performed within HLA-allele-positive subsets. For co-occurrence clustering, repertoires with fewer than 30,000 or more than 120,000 public chains were excluded, along with four to six repertoires with anomalous nucleotide sharing. TCRdb stores this immuneACCESS table with in-frame sequences only. Part of the clones is absent; in the studies checked, under half of the shortfall reflects unresolved V genes, and no reason is known for the rest. That table gives V, J and clone size, and the DNA gave D and trimming. The sample table contains some 150,000 clones; only one count was recorded for roughly four fifths of them. The ten largest clonotypes hold approximately 3.2% of the sample.

The TCR originated in a man aged 18 to 29 in good health and CMV-seropositive. The chain is made from TRBV11-2 and TRBJ1-1; 5 matching bases give a weak D call of TRBD1. Source material: PBMCs. The CDR3 region: CASSLVVRGEAFF. Here is the DNA: TGTGCCAGCAGCTTAGTCGTAAGGGGTGAAGCTTTCTTT.